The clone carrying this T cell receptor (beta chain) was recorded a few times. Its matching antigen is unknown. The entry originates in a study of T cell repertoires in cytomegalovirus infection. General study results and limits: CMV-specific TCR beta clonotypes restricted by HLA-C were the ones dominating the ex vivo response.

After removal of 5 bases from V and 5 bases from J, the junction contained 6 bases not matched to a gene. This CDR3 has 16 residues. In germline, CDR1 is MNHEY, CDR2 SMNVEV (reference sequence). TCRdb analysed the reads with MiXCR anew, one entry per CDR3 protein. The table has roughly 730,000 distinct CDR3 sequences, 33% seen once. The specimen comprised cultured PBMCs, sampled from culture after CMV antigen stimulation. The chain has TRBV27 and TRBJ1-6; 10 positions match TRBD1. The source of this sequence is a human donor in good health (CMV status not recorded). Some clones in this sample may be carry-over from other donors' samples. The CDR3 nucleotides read TGTGCCAGCAGTCCGGTAGGACAGGGGGATAATTCACCCCTCCACTTT. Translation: CASSPVGQGDNSPLHF.